This entry features one T cell receptor beta chain sequence. What it binds is unknown. The record originates from a study of graft-versus-host responses after intestinal transplantation. Study-wide background: Uniformly, recipients were administered anti-thymocyte globulin induction with subsequent tacrolimus and steroids for roughly three years. Study findings and constraints: Present in recipient marrow, GvH clones included some that appeared first in ileum or blood.

Germline V CDR1 and CDR2: LNHNV, YYDKDF (reference sequence). CDR3 length equals 15 residues. V lost 1 base and J lost 4, with 10 bases in between. Measured with immunoSEQ multiplex PCR; TCRdb has only the in-frame clones, and not every one. This table has around 30,000 clones, 85% to 95% appearing once. The genes are TRBV15 and TRBJ2-2; tentative D call: TRBD1 (5 bases). The source is a human patient who received an intestinal transplant, so some T cells may come from the graft donor. The specimen comprised PBMCs, sampled 66 days after intestinal transplant. The CDR3 loop reads CATSRGAGITGELFF. The CDR3 DNA is TGTGCCACCAGCAGAGGGGCAGGGATCACCGGGGAGCTGTTTTTT.